This entry lists 30 T cell receptor beta chains sequenced from one sample in a study of T-cell memory formation after mild COVID-19. Each CDR3 protein is one row after TCRdb ran MiXCR on the 5' RACE reads. The sample carries approximately 500,000 distinct CDR3 sequences, roughly 25% recorded once. The sample was PBMCs or a T cell subset sorted from them (not recorded which). These receptors originate from an adult woman who had mild COVID-19 (a few samples of this study predate the infection). Cell type and time point are not known.

This rearrangement joins TRBV19 to TRBJ2-1; 7 positions agree with TRBD1. Germline loops: CDR1 LNHDA, CDR2 SQIVND (reference sequence). This CDR3 spans 15 amino acids. V dropped 5 bases and J dropped 3; count of bases not matched to a gene: 7. The CDR3 region is CASSLTGSVYNEQFF. DNA of the CDR3: TGTGCCAGTAGTCTGACAGGGTCTGTCTACAATGAGCAGTTCTTC.

The chain links TRBV20-1 to TRBJ2-2; weak D call: TRBD2 (5 bases). CDR1 and CDR2 from the germline V gene are DFQATT and SNEGSKA (reference sequence). The CDR3 has 11 residues. The ends were cut back, 5 bases at V and 5 bases at J, with 6 bases in the middle. CDR3 sequence (DNA): TGCAGTGCTCGCGGGACCGGGGAGCTGTTTTTT. It translates to CSARGTGELFF.

This chain connects TRBV30 to TRBJ2-1; the match to TRBD2 covers 9 bases. Germline CDR1 reads GTSNPN; CDR2 reads SVGIG (reference sequence). The CDR3 is 15 amino acids. After removal of 1 base from V and 6 bases from J, the junction contained 7 bases not matched to a gene. DNA for the CDR3: TGTGCCTGGAGTGGGGTAGCGGGGGATAGCAATGAGCAGTTCTTC. Protein sequence: CAWSGVAGDSNEQFF.

The chain employs TRBV5-4 and TRBJ2-1; 7 bases map to TRBD2. V lost 5 bases, J lost 8 bases, and 13 bases stayed unmatched. CDR1 and CDR2 (germline): SGHNT, YYREEE (reference sequence). CDR3 size: 15 residues. The CDR3 sequence: CASSSPGSGTDEQFF. CDR3 sequence (DNA): TGTGCCAGCAGTTCCCCTGGGAGCGGGACGGATGAGCAGTTCTTC.

The chain recombines TRBV15 with TRBJ1-1; D is possibly TRBD1 (5 bases). V shed 0 bases and J shed 9 bases, with 11 bases lying between them. The CDR3 extends over 13 amino acids. Germline lookup yields CDR1 LNHNV and CDR2 YYDKDF (reference sequence). CDR3 loop: CATSREPGTKAFF. The CDR3 coding sequence is TGTGCCACCAGCAGAGAACCCGGGACCAAAGCTTTCTTT.

This clonotype has just a few counts. The rearrangement joins TRBV4-2 to TRBJ2-2; D call uncertain. CDR3 size: 13 residues. In germline, CDR1 is LGHNA, CDR2 YNFKEQ. Trimming removed 0 bases at V and 7 bases at J, with 6 bases between. The CDR3 sequence is CASSQDWGGELFF. The CDR3 DNA sequence: TGTGCCAGCAGCCAAGATTGGGGCGGGGAGCTGTTTTTT.

The genes are TRBV18 and TRBJ2-3; 9 nucleotides align to TRBD2. With V trimmed by 4 bases and J by 0 bases, 14 bases remained unmatched. The CDR3 length is 19 residues. In germline, CDR1 is KGHSH, CDR2 LQKENI. DNA for the CDR3: TGTGCCAGCTCACTCCGCACCGGGACTAGCCCCTTCAGCACAGATACGCAGTATTTT. This codes for CASSLRTGTSPFSTDTQYF.

The chain has TRBV7-9 and TRBJ2-2; 8 nucleotides match TRBD1. This CDR3 has 13 residues. CDR1 and CDR2 from the germline V gene are SEHNR and FQNEAQ (reference sequence). V lost 6 bases to trimming and J lost 6 bases; unmatched junction nucleotides: 3. Here the CDR3 DNA reads TGTGCCAGCAGGACAGGGGACGCCGGGGAGCTGTTTTTT. The encoded protein is CASRTGDAGELFF.

This clonotype has a handful of counts. The chain has TRBV9 and TRBJ2-1; 16 positions agree with TRBD2. This CDR3 region has 18 residues. Germline CDR1 reads SGDLS; CDR2 reads YYNGEE. V gave up 4 bases and J gave up 8 bases; unmatched junction bases: 12. The CDR3 DNA reads TGTGCCAGCAGCTCCGGGACTAGCGGGAGGGCCGTGATATATGAGCAGTTCTTC. Amino acids: CASSSGTSGRAVIYEQFF.

In this sample, this clonotype turned up a few times. The rearrangement joins TRBV30 to TRBJ1-2; unclear D gene. This CDR3 contains 13 residues. Germline V gives CDR1 GTSNPN, CDR2 SVGIG (reference sequence). V was pared by 2 bases and J by 4 bases, with 11 bases between. The CDR3 region is CAWSSMPVYGYTF. CDR3 DNA sequence: TGTGCCTGGAGTTCTATGCCAGTCTATGGCTACACCTTC.

The rearrangement links TRBV18 to TRBJ2-1; D not resolved. V lost 3 bases and J lost 9, with 12 bases in between. This CDR3 is 13 amino acids long. From germline, CDR1 is KGHSH and CDR2 LQKENI. For the CDR3, the DNA is TGTGCCAGCTCACCGCGAGAAATCGGTGAGCAGTTCTTC. Encoded protein: CASSPREIGEQFF.

This clonotype has only a few counts. The rearrangement links TRBV12-3 or TRBV12-4 to TRBJ1-1, with unresolved D. Trimming took 4 bases from V and 4 from J, leaving 16 bases between them. This CDR3 comprises 15 residues. The CDR3 DNA reads as TGTGCCAGCAGTTCCCGACCCGGGGAGATCACTGAAGCTTTCTTT. Protein sequence: CASSSRPGEITEAFF.

The chain carries TRBV20-1 and TRBJ1-5, with D possibly matching TRBD1 (5 bases). Between the trimmed V and J ends, which lost 0 bases and 0 bases, there was a span of 9 bases. Germline V CDR1 and CDR2: DFQATT, SNEGSKA (reference sequence). The CDR3 runs to 15 residues. This CDR3 is CSARDVGVSNQPQHF. CDR3 DNA sequence: TGCAGTGCTAGAGATGTGGGGGTTAGCAATCAGCCCCAGCATTTT.

This clonotype was picked up a small number of times. The V gene is TRBV20-1, the J gene TRBJ2-3; D is possibly TRBD2 (6 bases). The germline V gene has CDR1 DFQATT and CDR2 SNEGSKA (reference sequence). V was clipped by 5 bases and J by 4 bases, with 16 bases between them. This CDR3 has 14 residues. CDR3 sequence: CSAVNLAGPDTQYF. The CDR3 DNA reads TGCAGTGCTGTCAACCTTGCGGGACCAGATACGCAGTATTTT.

This clonotype was found many times. The chain carries TRBV7-6 and TRBJ1-2; TRBD1 aligns across 10 bases. This CDR3 is built from 14 residues. From germline, CDR1 is SGHVS and CDR2 FNYEAQ. The V and J ends lost 1 base and 8 bases, in that order; junction bases with no gene match: 4. The CDR3 reads CASSLEDRGRGYTF. CDR3 coding DNA: TGTGCCAGCAGCTTAGAAGACAGGGGGCGAGGCTACACCTTC. Looking up the rest from reference TRBV7-6 and TRBJ1-2 gives the full variable domain: GAGVSQSPRYKVTKRGQDVALRCDPISGHVSLYWYRQALGQGPEFLTYFNYEAQQDKSGLPNDRFSAERPEGSISTLTIQRTEQRDSAMYRCASSLEDRGRGYTFGSGTRLTVV.

This clonotype appeared a single time. The chain employs TRBV12-3 or TRBV12-4 and TRBJ1-3; 8 bases map to TRBD1. V gave up 7 bases and J gave up 4 bases; unmatched junction bases: 6. The CDR3 totals 14 residues. The DNA for the CDR3 is TGTGCCAGCACCCCGGACAGGGTCGGAAACACCATATATTTT. Amino acids: CASTPDRVGNTIYF.

J is TRBJ2-5 and V is TRBV30, with a possible D match to TRBD2 (6 bases). CDR1 is GTSNPN, CDR2 SVGIG, per germline (reference sequence). There are 12 residues in the CDR3. Trimming took 7 bases from V and 12 from J, leaving 21 bases between them. CDR3 in DNA: TGTGCCTATGGGGGAGGAGCCCAGGGCGAGTACTTC. Its protein is CAYGGGAQGEYF.

A few counts support this clonotype. The chain couples TRBV7-9 to TRBJ2-7; 13 positions match TRBD2. Per the germline V gene, CDR1 is SEHNR and CDR2 is FQNEAQ (reference sequence). The V segment lost 3 bases and the J segment 5 bases; nucleotides outside the gene matches: 7. This CDR3 region has 16 residues. In nucleotides, the CDR3 is TGTGCCAGCAGCTTCGGACTAGCGGGAGTCAGCCACGAGCAGTACTTC. Translation gives CASSFGLAGVSHEQYF.

The table lists this clonotype with many counts. The chain couples TRBV7-6 to TRBJ2-2; D gene uncertain. This CDR3 comprises 13 residues. The germline V gene encodes CDR1 SGHVS and CDR2 FNYEAQ. Trimming pared 5 bases from V and 6 bases from J, leaving 10 bases between. CDR3 protein: CASSPGRSGELFF. The CDR3 nucleotides are TGTGCCAGCAGCCCTGGTAGATCCGGGGAGCTGTTTTTT.

V is TRBV24-1 and J is TRBJ2-3; the match to TRBD1 covers 10 bases. This CDR3 contains 17 residues. The germline gives CDR1 KGHDR, CDR2 SFDVKD. V shed 1 base, J shed 3 bases, and the junction held 6 bases outside the gene matches. This CDR3 reads CATSDFLGQGVTDTQYF. The CDR3 DNA follows: TGTGCCACCAGTGATTTTCTCGGACAGGGGGTGACAGATACGCAGTATTTT.

The table lists this clonotype with a few counts. The chain has TRBV2 and TRBJ2-1; D is perhaps TRBD2 (6 bases). CDR1 is SNHLY and CDR2 is FYNNEI in the germline V gene. The CDR3 loop spans 11 amino acids. V was clipped by 6 bases and J by 9 bases, with 9 bases between them. The chain's CDR3 is CASRGGGEQFF. DNA of the CDR3: TGTGCCAGCAGGGGGGGAGGTGAGCAGTTCTTC.

The table lists this clonotype with a few counts. The genes are TRBV15 and TRBJ2-1, with D possibly matching TRBD2 (6 bases). With 3 bases removed from V and 2 bases from J, the gap between germline ends came to 17 bases. This CDR3 region has 17 residues. The germline CDR1 and CDR2 sequences are LNHNV and YYDKDF (reference sequence). The CDR3 region is CATSSVAAVRAYNEQFF. CDR3 coding DNA: TGTGCCACCAGCAGCGTAGCGGCTGTCCGGGCCTACAATGAGCAGTTCTTC.

At least ten counts were recorded for this clonotype. The chain links TRBV5-1 to TRBJ2-2; a possible D gene is TRBD2 (6 bases). Trimming left V 4 bases short and J 0 bases short, with 16 bases between. Germline V lookup: CDR1 SGHRS, CDR2 YFSETQ. The CDR3 length is 17 residues. This chain's CDR3 is CASSPRWEAANTGELFF. As DNA, the CDR3 is TGCGCCAGCAGCCCGCGTTGGGAGGCGGCGAACACCGGGGAGCTGTTTTTT.

The genes are TRBV6-5 and TRBJ2-1, with D unclear. CDR1 MNHEY and CDR2 SVGAGI come from the germline V gene. The CDR3 is 17 residues long. Trimming shortened V by 0 bases and J by 0 bases, and 12 bases separated the two germline ends. The DNA of the CDR3 is TGTGCCAGCAGTTACTCGGTGGGGTCGACCTCCTACAATGAGCAGTTCTTC. Amino acid sequence: CASSYSVGSTSYNEQFF.

This clonotype has only a few counts. The rearrangement joins TRBV11-2 to TRBJ2-2; D unclear. Per germline, CDR1 SGHAT and CDR2 FQNNGV. This CDR3 has 16 residues. The ends were cut back, 3 bases at V and 6 bases at J, with 17 bases in the middle. The CDR3 protein is CASSFRVLVDAGELFF. The CDR3, as DNA: TGTGCCAGCAGCTTTCGGGTCCTGGTGGATGCCGGGGAGCTGTTTTTT.

V gene TRBV3-1 combines with J gene TRBJ2-1; TRBD2 might be the D (5 bases). The germline V gene encodes CDR1 LGHDT and CDR2 YNNKEL (reference sequence). This CDR3 is 13 amino acids long. V lost 4 bases and J lost 5, with 9 bases in between. CDR3 sequence (DNA): TGTGCCAGCAGCCGCCGGGAAAACAATGAGCAGTTCTTC. Encoded protein: CASSRRENNEQFF.

This clonotype turned up a few times. The CDR3, as DNA: TGTGCCTGGAACGTTAGGACAGGGTTTTCACCCCTCCACTTT. Residues: CAWNVRTGFSPLHF. The genes are TRBV30 and TRBJ1-6; TRBD1 matches 8 bases. Unmatched junction bases numbered 8, after V lost 4 bases and J lost 9 bases. This CDR3 contains 14 residues. Germline V lookup: CDR1 GTSNPN, CDR2 SVGIG (reference sequence).

The rearrangement links TRBV20-1 to TRBJ2-1; TRBD1 matches 9 bases. The CDR3 runs 14 residues. Germline-derived CDR1 and CDR2 are DFQATT and SNEGSKA (reference sequence). The V and J ends lost 6 bases and 3 bases, in that order; junction bases with no gene match: 6. CDR3 in DNA: TGCAGTGCCAGAAGGGACAGGGTCTACAATGAGCAGTTCTTC. Translation gives CSARRDRVYNEQFF.

For the CDR3, the DNA is TGTGCCAGTAGTATCGGTCAGGGTTTGGGCACTGAAGCTTTCTTT. Translation: CASSIGQGLGTEAFF. J is TRBJ1-1 and V is TRBV19; D possibly corresponds to TRBD1 (5 bases). Trimming removed 3 bases at V and 4 bases at J, with 15 bases between. This CDR3 is built from 15 residues. Germline lookup yields CDR1 LNHDA and CDR2 SQIVND (reference sequence).

The chain is built from TRBV7-8 and TRBJ2-5; weak D call: TRBD1 (5 bases). The germline CDR1 and CDR2 sequences are SGHVS and FQNEAQ. This CDR3 comprises 15 residues. Trimming removed 3 bases at V and 2 bases at J, with 13 bases between. CDR3 in amino acids: CASSFLMDKQETQYF. CDR3 bases: TGTGCCAGCAGCTTTCTGATGGACAAACAAGAGACCCAGTACTTC.